This TCR beta chain was identified in a study of cytomegalovirus exposure and HLA in healthy donors. In this sample, this clone turned up once. What it binds is unknown. Germline assignment: CDR1 SGHTA and CDR2 FQGNSA. V lost 3 bases to trimming and J lost 2 bases; unmatched junction nucleotides: 5. This CDR3 has 15 residues. Regarding the study as a whole: The classifier reportedly diagnosed cytomegalovirus status with high specificity and sensitivity. The study recorded over 150 TCR beta chains that were cytomegalovirus-associated.

TCRdb's copy holds only in-frame clones and misses some; the assay was immunoSEQ multiplex PCR. The sample lists about 140,000 clones, approximately 94% seen once, with less than 2% in the top ten. Sequenced input: PBMCs. The sequence derives from a man between 18 and 29 years old in good health and CMV-seropositive. This chain connects TRBV7-2 to TRBJ2-3, with 7 bases that match TRBD2. Here the CDR3 reads CASSLGLADTDTQYF. CDR3 DNA sequence: TGTGCCAGCAGCTTGGGCCTAGCGGACACAGATACGCAGTATTTT.